This T cell receptor beta chain appears in the sequencing data of a study of blood T cells in healthy people across ages. For the study at large: Per two T cells, about one barcoded beta molecule was captured through template switching.

Germline V lookup: CDR1 KGHDR, CDR2 SFDVKD. The CDR3 is 11 amino acids. Trimming took 11 bases from V and 9 from J, leaving 14 bases between them. Only one count was recorded for this clonotype. The use of a sample-barcoded 5' primer and a J-beta primer mix characterized a second PCR of about 7 to 12 cycles. Carrying 12 random nucleotides, a template-switch adaptor labeled each individual cDNA molecule. TCRdb reprocessed the 5' RACE reads via MiXCR and lists one record per CDR3 protein. The sample has 850,000 to 1,300,000 distinct CDR3 sequences, 40% to 50% seen once. The chain is built from TRBV24-1 and TRBJ2-3; D is ambiguous. This clonotype was obtained from a woman aged 60-75 years in good health. Sequencing was carried out using blood. The CDR3 nucleotides read TGTGCCAACCCCCCACAGAAAACGCAGTATTTT. Protein sequence: CANPPQKTQYF.